One sample yielded the 18 T cell receptor beta chains listed below, sequenced in a study of cytomegalovirus exposure and HLA in healthy donors. Clones were read by immunoSEQ multiplex PCR, and TCRdb kept only the in-frame ones, dropping some. The top ten hold 1% to 1.5% of the sample, which has roughly 200,000 clones, roughly 77% seen once. The sample consisted of PBMCs. All receptors derive from a woman younger than 45 in good health and CMV-seronegative.

On this clone: The CDR3 does not end in the conserved phenylalanine or tryptophan, so this is likely a read error. The limits of the CDR3 on the DNA are not certain, so only TCRdb's listed CDR3 is given. The chain joins TRBV6-6 to TRBJ1-1; the table's D gene call, TRBD1, was not cross checked with the DNA. In germline, CDR1 is MNHNY, CDR2 SVGAGI (reference sequence). The CDR3 length is 13 residues, termini included. CDR3 loop: CASSYSGDRVLFY.

V is TRBV4-1 and J is TRBJ1-5; no definite D call. The germline V gene has CDR1 MGHRA and CDR2 YSYEKL. This CDR3 contains 16 residues. The V gene lost 0 bases and the J gene lost 1 base, with 10 bases spanning the gap. Here the CDR3 reads CASSQEDRGSNQPQHF. The CDR3 DNA reads TGCGCCAGCAGCCAAGAGGATCGCGGGAGCAATCAGCCCCAGCATTTT.

V and J are TRBV28 and TRBJ1-1, with TRBD1 matching 7 bases. The CDR3 has 17 amino acids. V lost 5 bases to trimming and J lost 5 bases; unmatched junction nucleotides: 17. CDR1 and CDR2 (germline): MDHEN, SYDVKM. The CDR3 coding sequence is TGTGCCAGCAGTCTCCCCGAGGGGGCCGGGAGCAAGACTGAAGCTTTCTTT. Its protein is CASSLPEGAGSKTEAFF.

The CDR3 here is CASRDSPFTDTQYF. The CDR3 DNA follows: TGTGCCAGCCGCGACAGTCCCTTCACAGATACGCAGTATTTT. The rearrangement joins TRBV11-2 to TRBJ2-3; D possibly corresponds to TRBD1 (5 bases). Trimming pared 8 bases from V and 2 bases from J, leaving 14 bases between. Germline CDR1 is SGHAT and CDR2 is FQNNGV. The CDR3 totals 14 residues. The full variable domain, rest sourced from reference TRBV11-2 and TRBJ2-3, is EAGVAQSPRYKIIEKRQSVAFWCNPISGHATLYWYQQILGQGPKLLIQFQNNGVVDDSQLPKDRFSAERLKGVDSTLKIQPAKLEDSAVYLCASRDSPFTDTQYFGPGTRLTVL.

The rearrangement uses TRBV2 and TRBJ1-2; D is possibly TRBD1 (5 bases). The CDR3 has 14 amino acids. Between the trimmed V and J ends, which lost 2 bases and 8 bases, there was a span of 15 bases. Germline-derived CDR1 and CDR2 are SNHLY and FYNNEI. The CDR3 DNA follows: TGTGCCAGCAGTGAACTAAGGCAGGGAAACGGCTACACCTTC. Protein product: CASSELRQGNGYTF.

The V call is TRBV11-2, the J call TRBJ2-5; 9 positions match TRBD1. The length of the CDR3 is 14 residues. Unmatched junction bases numbered 6, after V lost 5 bases and J lost 5 bases. Germline CDR1 and CDR2: SGHAT and FQNNGV. For the CDR3, the DNA is TGTGCCAGCAGCCCCACAGGGGGCAGGGAGACCCAGTACTTC. Protein sequence: CASSPTGGRETQYF.

This chain joins TRBV6-1 and TRBJ2-4; 7 bases are a match to TRBD1. Germline trimming cut 10 bases from V and 6 bases from J; bases unmatched to any gene: 9. CDR1 is MNHNS, CDR2 SASEGT, per germline. This CDR3 is 13 amino acids long. Here the CDR3 reads CATLTGTVNIQYF. CDR3 bases: TGTGCCACCTTGACCGGGACAGTAAACATTCAGTACTTC.

The rearrangement joins TRBV5-4 to TRBJ1-2; the D is unclear. The CDR3 is made up of 16 amino acids. Trimming left V 4 bases short and J 0 bases short, with 16 bases between. Per germline, CDR1 SGHNT and CDR2 YYREEE (reference sequence). CDR3 DNA sequence: TGTGCCAGCAGCCCACGGCGGGGTGAAACTAACTATGGCTACACCTTC. Its translation is CASSPRRGETNYGYTF.

This clone was seen once. This chain links TRBV2 with TRBJ2-3; 9 bases align to TRBD1. J lost 3 bases, V lost 6 bases, and 7 bases had no gene match. The germline V gene has CDR1 SNHLY and CDR2 FYNNEI. The CDR3 runs to 15 residues. For the CDR3, the DNA is TGTGCCAGCAGAGAGACAGGGGGAAGGACAGATACGCAGTATTTT. This encodes CASRETGGRTDTQYF.

This chain links TRBV18 with TRBJ2-5; D remains ambiguous. This CDR3 is 13 amino acids long. The V gene's germline CDR1 is KGHSH and CDR2 LQKENI. Between the trimmed V and J ends, which lost 0 bases and 0 bases, there was a span of 2 bases. This CDR3 is CASSPPYQETQYF. The CDR3 bases are TGTGCCAGCTCACCACCCTACCAAGAGACCCAGTACTTC.

About this clone: The same CDR3 also results from other DNA sequences found in this sample. V gene TRBV4-2 combines with J gene TRBJ2-7; D may be TRBD2 (7 bases). The CDR3 has 15 residues. Trimming took off 2 bases at V and 2 bases at J, with 13 bases between the two ends. Germline CDR1 is LGHNA and CDR2 is YNFKEQ. CDR3 nucleotides: TGTGCCAGCAGCCAAAGTCAGGGGACTACCTACGAGCAGTACTTC. Translating gives CASSQSQGTTYEQYF.

The gene calls are TRBV7-9 and TRBJ1-6, with D perhaps TRBD1 (5 bases). In germline, CDR1 is SEHNR, CDR2 FQNEAQ (reference sequence). Trimming took off 6 bases at V and 8 bases at J, with 17 bases between the two ends. This CDR3 comprises 15 residues. The CDR3 protein is CASRARMTGDSPLHF. The CDR3 region has the DNA TGTGCCAGCAGGGCGAGGATGACGGGGGATTCACCCCTCCACTTT.

There are a few counts of this clone. The rearrangement uses TRBV10-3 and TRBJ1-4; TRBD1 is a possible D gene (5 bases). The CDR3 loop spans 13 amino acids. From germline, CDR1 is ENHRY and CDR2 SYGVKD. V gave up 3 bases and J gave up 8 bases, with 10 bases separating them. CDR3 protein: CAISDRVREKLFF. CDR3 DNA: TGTGCCATCAGTGACAGGGTGAGGGAAAAACTGTTTTTT.

The chain is built from TRBV10-3 and TRBJ1-1, with a tentative D call TRBD1 (5 bases). From germline, CDR1 is ENHRY and CDR2 SYGVKD. The CDR3 runs to 14 residues. V lost 3 bases to trimming and J lost 1 base, with 9 bases between them. The CDR3 nucleotides read TGTGCCATCAGTGAAGGGGCCGGGAACACTGAAGCTTTCTTT. Its translation: CAISEGAGNTEAFF.

The chain has TRBV5-5 and TRBJ2-7, with D possibly TRBD2 on 5 matching bases. The CDR3 consists of 13 residues. Trimming stripped 0 bases from V and 7 bases from J, with 11 bases between. Germline assignment: CDR1 SGHKS and CDR2 YYEKEE (reference sequence). CDR3 loop: CASSLERWNEQYF. The DNA of the CDR3 is TGTGCCAGCAGCTTGGAGCGGTGGAATGAGCAGTACTTC. Full variable domain (remainder filled in from reference TRBV5-5 and TRBJ2-7): DAGVTQSPTHLIKTRGQQVTLRCSPISGHKSVSWYQQVLGQGPQFIFQYYEKEERGRGNFPDRFSARQFPNYSSELNVNALLLGDSALYLCASSLERWNEQYFGPGTRLTVT.

The CDR3 sequence: CASRLGLNQPQHF. The DNA for the CDR3 is TGTGCCAGCAGACTGGGCCTTAATCAGCCCCAGCATTTT. V is TRBV28 and J is TRBJ1-5; D gene unclear. Trimming took 6 bases from V and 4 from J, leaving 10 bases between them. Looked up from germline, CDR1 is MDHEN and CDR2 is SYDVKM. The CDR3 consists of 13 residues.

The genes are TRBV5-4 and TRBJ2-5; possible D gene TRBD1, 5 bases. V lost 2 bases, J lost 2 bases, and 13 bases lay in between. Germline CDR1 and CDR2: SGHNT and YYREEE (reference sequence). There are 15 residues in the CDR3. Here the CDR3 reads CASSLASGPQETQYF. The CDR3, as DNA: TGTGCCAGCAGCTTAGCTTCAGGGCCTCAAGAGACCCAGTACTTC.

The rearrangement joins TRBV10-1 to TRBJ1-2; D possibly corresponds to TRBD1 (5 bases). Germline-derived CDR1 and CDR2 are WNHNN and SYGVQD (reference sequence). The CDR3 runs 15 residues. The germline V and J ends were trimmed by 5 bases and 8 bases, with 21 bases remaining between them. CDR3 sequence reads: CASSQTGTAGGGYTF. DNA for the CDR3: TGCGCCAGCAGTCAAACCGGGACGGCCGGAGGGGGCTACACCTTC.